This TCR beta chain is from a study of Ad26.COV2.S vaccination and SARS-CoV-2 variants. In the study overall: The trial was COV1001 and the donor's arm was Ad26.COV2.S.

Clones were read by immunoSEQ multiplex PCR, and TCRdb kept only the in-frame ones, dropping some. This sample yields roughly 240,000 clones, of which over 75% are seen a single time; around 10% belongs to the top ten. Treatment noted: some 20 received Ad26.COV2.S at low or high dose, single or two shots; 5 received placebo; per-sample allocation not given. Following the first vaccine or placebo injection, samples were taken on day 63. Germline V gene sequence: CDR1 MNHEY, CDR2 SVGAGI. The CDR3 is made up of 11 amino acids. Trimming removed 5 bases at V and 7 bases at J, with 6 bases between. The material was peripheral blood, obtained in a trial of Ad26.COV2.S vaccine versus placebo. The receptor comes from a person between 18 and 60 years old who received the Ad26.COV2.S COVID-19 vaccine or a placebo. V and J are TRBV6-5 and TRBJ2-1, with D unresolved. CDR3 protein: CASSPVNEQFF. Here the CDR3 DNA reads TGTGCCAGCAGTCCCGTAAATGAGCAGTTCTTC.